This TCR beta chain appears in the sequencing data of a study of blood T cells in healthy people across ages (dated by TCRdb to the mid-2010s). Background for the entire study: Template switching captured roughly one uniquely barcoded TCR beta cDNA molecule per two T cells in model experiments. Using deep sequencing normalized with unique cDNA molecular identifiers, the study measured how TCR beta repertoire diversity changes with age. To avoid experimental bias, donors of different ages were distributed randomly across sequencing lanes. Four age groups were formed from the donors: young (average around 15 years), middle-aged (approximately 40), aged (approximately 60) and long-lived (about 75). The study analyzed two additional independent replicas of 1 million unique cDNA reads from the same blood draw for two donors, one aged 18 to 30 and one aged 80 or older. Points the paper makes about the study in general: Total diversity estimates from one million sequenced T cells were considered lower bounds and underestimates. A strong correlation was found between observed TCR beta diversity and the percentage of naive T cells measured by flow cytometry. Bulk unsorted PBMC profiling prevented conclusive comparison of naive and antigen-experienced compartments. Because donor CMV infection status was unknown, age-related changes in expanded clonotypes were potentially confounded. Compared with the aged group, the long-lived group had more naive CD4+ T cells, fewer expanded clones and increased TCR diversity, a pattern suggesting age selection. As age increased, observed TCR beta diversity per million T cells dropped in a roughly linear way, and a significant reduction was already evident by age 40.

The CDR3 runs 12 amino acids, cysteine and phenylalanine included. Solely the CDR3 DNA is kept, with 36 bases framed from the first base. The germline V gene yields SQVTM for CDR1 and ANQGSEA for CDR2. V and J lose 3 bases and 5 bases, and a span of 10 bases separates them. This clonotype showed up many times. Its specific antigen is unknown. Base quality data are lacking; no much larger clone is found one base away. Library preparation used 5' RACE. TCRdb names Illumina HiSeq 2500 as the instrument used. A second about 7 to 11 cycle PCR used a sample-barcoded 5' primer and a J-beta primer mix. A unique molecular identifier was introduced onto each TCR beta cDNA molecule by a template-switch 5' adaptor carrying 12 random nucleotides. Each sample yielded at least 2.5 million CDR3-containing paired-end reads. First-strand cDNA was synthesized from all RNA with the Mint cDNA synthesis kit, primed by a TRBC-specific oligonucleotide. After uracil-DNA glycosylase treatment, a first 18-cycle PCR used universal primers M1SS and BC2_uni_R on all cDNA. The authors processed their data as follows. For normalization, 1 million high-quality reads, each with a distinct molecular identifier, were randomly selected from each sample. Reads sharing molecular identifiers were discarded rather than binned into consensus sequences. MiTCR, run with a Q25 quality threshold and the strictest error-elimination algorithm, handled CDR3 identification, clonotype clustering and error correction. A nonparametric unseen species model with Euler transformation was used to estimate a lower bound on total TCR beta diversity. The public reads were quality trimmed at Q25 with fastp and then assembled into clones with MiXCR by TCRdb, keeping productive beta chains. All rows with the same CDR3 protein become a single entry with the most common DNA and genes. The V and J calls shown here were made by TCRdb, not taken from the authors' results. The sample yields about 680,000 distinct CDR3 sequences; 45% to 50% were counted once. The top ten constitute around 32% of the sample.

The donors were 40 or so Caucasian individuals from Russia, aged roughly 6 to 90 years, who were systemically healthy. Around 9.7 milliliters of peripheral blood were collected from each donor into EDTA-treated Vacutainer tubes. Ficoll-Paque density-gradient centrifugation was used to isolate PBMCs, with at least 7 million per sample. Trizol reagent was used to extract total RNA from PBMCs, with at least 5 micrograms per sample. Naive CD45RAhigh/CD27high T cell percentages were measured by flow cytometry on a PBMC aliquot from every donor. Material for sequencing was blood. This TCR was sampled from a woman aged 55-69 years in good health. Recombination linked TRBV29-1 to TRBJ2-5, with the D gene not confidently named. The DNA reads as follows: TGCAGCGTTGACGGAAAGGGCGAGACCCAGTACTTC. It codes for CSVDGKGETQYF.